The present entry profiles one TCR beta chain with its context. Its specificity is unknown. This CDR3 is 13 amino acids long. Trimming stripped 4 bases from V and 3 bases from J, with 12 bases between. Germline assignment: CDR1 SQVTM and CDR2 ANQGSEA. The PCR was carried out with 60 Vbeta primers and 13 Jbeta primers. The method was immunoSEQ multiplex PCR; TCRdb's version includes in-frame clones alone and lacks a portion of them. The sample carries over 100,000 clones, 80% recorded once. This record belongs to a study of cytomegalovirus exposure and HLA in healthy donors. General study points: Follow-up analysis found HLA locus-dependent TCR association rates, highest for DRB1 and lowest for HLA-C. Later work associated 16,951 TCR beta sequences with HLA alleles at 0.05 false discovery rate. Cytomegalovirus association was listed for 164 TCR beta chains.

The chain links TRBV29-1 to TRBJ2-5; D may be TRBD1 (5 bases). This receptor was identified in a young man in good health and CMV-seronegative. Sequencing was carried out using PBMCs. The CDR3 region is CSVGWQGKETQYF. CDR3 nucleotide sequence: TGCAGCGTTGGTTGGCAGGGAAAAGAGACCCAGTACTTC.